The 25 T cell receptor beta chains below come from one sample, sequenced in a study of lymphopenia after photon versus proton radiotherapy. Measured with immunoSEQ multiplex PCR; TCRdb has only the in-frame clones, and not every one. Of about 83,000 clones listed, around 82% are singletons. The sequencing used peripheral blood, collected from a patient treated with proton-based radiotherapy. These TCRs come from a man aged 55 to 69 with pancreatic cancer.

The chain carries TRBV11-2 and TRBJ2-1; a possible D gene is TRBD2 (6 bases). This CDR3 contains 14 residues. V lost 0 bases to trimming and J lost 8 bases, with 11 bases between them. The germline V gene encodes CDR1 SGHAT and CDR2 FQNNGV. CDR3 sequence reads: CASSLDPQRDEQFF. The CDR3 nucleotides are TGTGCCAGCAGCTTAGATCCACAGCGGGATGAGCAGTTCTTC. Using reference TRBV11-2 and TRBJ2-1 for the parts outside the CDR3, the full variable domain is EAGVAQSPRYKIIEKRQSVAFWCNPISGHATLYWYQQILGQGPKLLIQFQNNGVVDDSQLPKDRFSAERLKGVDSTLKIQPAKLEDSAVYLCASSLDPQRDEQFFGPGTRLTVL.

This chain connects TRBV5-4 to TRBJ2-5, with 10 bases matching TRBD2. CDR3 length equals 17 residues. Germline lookup yields CDR1 SGHNT and CDR2 YYREEE (reference sequence). Trimming at V came to 0 bases and at J to 1 base, leaving 6 bases not matched to a gene. In DNA form, the CDR3 reads TGTGCCAGCAGCTTGGCCCGGTCTAGCGGGAGCCAAGAGACCCAGTACTTC. Translation: CASSLARSSGSQETQYF.

This clone has just one count. The rearrangement uses TRBV27 and TRBJ2-3, with 10 bases lining up with TRBD2. From germline, CDR1 is MNHEY and CDR2 SMNVEV (reference sequence). The V gene end was trimmed by 1 base and the J gene end by 6 bases; junction bases not matched to a gene: 4. The CDR3 has 15 amino acids. The CDR3 spells CASSLLASGGDTQYF. DNA for the CDR3: TGTGCCAGCAGTTTATTGGCTAGCGGGGGCGATACGCAGTATTTT.

The V gene is TRBV19, the J gene TRBJ2-3; 7 nucleotides line up with TRBD2. The CDR3 covers 17 residues. V was clipped by 6 bases and J by 2 bases; unmatched bases: 14. Germline lookup yields CDR1 LNHDA and CDR2 SQIVND (reference sequence). The CDR3 loop reads CASSTLAVGLHTDTQYF. The CDR3 coding sequence is TGTGCCAGTAGCACTCTAGCGGTAGGCTTACACACAGATACGCAGTATTTT.

This clone was observed once. The chain couples TRBV5-1 to TRBJ2-2; possibly TRBD2 for D (6 bases). CDR1 and CDR2 (germline): SGHRS, YFSETQ. The CDR3 spans 16 residues. Trimming shortened V by 4 bases and J by 1 base, and 14 bases separated the two germline ends. The CDR3 sequence: CASSPLGGVNTGELFF. CDR3 DNA: TGCGCCAGCAGCCCCCTAGGAGGGGTGAACACCGGGGAGCTGTTTTTT.

The chain combines TRBV10-3 with TRBJ2-7, with a possible D match to TRBD2 (5 bases). The germline V gene has CDR1 ENHRY and CDR2 SYGVKD. V dropped 4 bases and J dropped 7 bases, with 11 bases sitting between them. The CDR3 contains 12 residues. CDR3 protein: CAISVGSGEQYF. CDR3 nucleotide sequence: TGTGCCATCAGTGTAGGTTCGGGGGAGCAGTACTTC.

The chain joins TRBV7-6 to TRBJ2-1; 10 bases align to TRBD2. Germline-derived CDR1 and CDR2 are SGHVS and FNYEAQ. This CDR3 has 16 amino acids. V trimming: 1 base; J trimming: 10 bases; junction bases outside the gene matches: 10. The CDR3 here is CASSLGAGLARVEQFF. For the CDR3, the DNA is TGTGCCAGCAGCTTAGGGGCGGGACTAGCGAGAGTGGAGCAGTTCTTC. The whole variable domain, remainder taken from reference TRBV7-6 and TRBJ2-1, is GAGVSQSPRYKVTKRGQDVALRCDPISGHVSLYWYRQALGQGPEFLTYFNYEAQQDKSGLPNDRFSAERPEGSISTLTIQRTEQRDSAMYRCASSLGAGLARVEQFFGPGTRLTVL.

V and J are TRBV5-1 and TRBJ2-1; 10 positions agree with TRBD1. From germline, CDR1 is SGHRS and CDR2 YFSETQ. The CDR3 length is 15 residues. Trimming at V came to 4 bases and at J to 3 bases, leaving 4 bases not matched to a gene. The CDR3 loop reads CASSRDRGLYNEQFF. The CDR3 DNA reads TGCGCCAGCAGCCGAGACAGGGGGCTCTACAATGAGCAGTTCTTC. The full variable domain, with the rest looked up from reference TRBV5-1 and TRBJ2-1, is KAGVTQTPRYLIKTRGQQVTLSCSPISGHRSVSWYQQTPGQGLQFLFEYFSETQRNKGNFPGRFSGRQFSNSRSEMNVSTLELGDSALYLCASSRDRGLYNEQFFGPGTRLTVL.

V is TRBV5-1 and J is TRBJ1-4, with 7 bases matching TRBD1. The CDR3 has 15 amino acids. CDR1 and CDR2 (germline): SGHRS, YFSETQ. Trimming cost V 3 bases and J 8 bases; bases outside gene matches: 10. The CDR3, as DNA: TGCGCCAGCAGCTACGGACAGGTGGTGGCCGAAAAACTGTTTTTT. As protein: CASSYGQVVAEKLFF.

This clone was recorded only once. This chain joins TRBV7-9 and TRBJ2-7; no firm D call. The V end was cut by 2 bases, the J end by 3 bases, with 2 bases between. Germline V gene sequence: CDR1 SEHNR, CDR2 FQNEAQ (reference sequence). The CDR3 is 11 residues long. The CDR3 nucleotides are TGTGCCAGCAGCTTACTCTACGAGCAGTACTTC. Its translation is CASSLLYEQYF.

CDR3 sequence reads: CASSGLGPGFEQFF. The CDR3 region has the DNA TGTGCCAGCAGCGGCCTGGGCCCCGGGTTTGAGCAGTTCTTC. V and J are TRBV5-6 and TRBJ2-1; D ambiguous. The germline V gene has CDR1 SGHDT and CDR2 YYEEEE. Trimming removed 4 bases from V and 9 bases from J, with 17 bases in between. The length of the CDR3 is 14 residues.

The chain recombines TRBV19 with TRBJ2-7, with 11 bases matching TRBD1. Germline trimming cut 8 bases from V and 4 bases from J; bases unmatched to any gene: 10. Germline CDR1 is LNHDA and CDR2 is SQIVND (reference sequence). The CDR3 covers 15 residues. CDR3 amino acids: CASSSTGQGEYEQYF. CDR3 bases: TGTGCCAGTTCCTCCACGGGACAGGGGGAATACGAGCAGTACTTC.

This clone was detected once. J is TRBJ2-1 and V is TRBV7-9; D ambiguous. V was clipped by 5 bases and J by 7 bases, with 9 bases between them. CDR3 length equals 12 residues. CDR1 is SEHNR, CDR2 FQNEAQ, per germline (reference sequence). The CDR3 bases are TGTGCCAGCAGCGCCGACGGGAATGAGCAGTTCTTC. Protein: CASSADGNEQFF.

This chain uses TRBV5-1 with TRBJ2-1, with 11 bases identical to TRBD2. Germline trimming cut 2 bases from V and 4 bases from J; bases unmatched to any gene: 11. The CDR3 length is 18 residues. Germline V gives CDR1 SGHRS, CDR2 YFSETQ. CDR3 coding DNA: TGCGCCAGCAGCTTCATCTTACGCGGGACTAGCGGTTACAATGAGCAGTTCTTC. This translates into CASSFILRGTSGYNEQFF. Looking up the rest from reference TRBV5-1 and TRBJ2-1 gives the full variable domain: KAGVTQTPRYLIKTRGQQVTLSCSPISGHRSVSWYQQTPGQGLQFLFEYFSETQRNKGNFPGRFSGRQFSNSRSEMNVSTLELGDSALYLCASSFILRGTSGYNEQFFGPGTRLTVL.

The CDR3 sequence: CASSLTLQAATNEKLFF. The CDR3, as DNA: TGCGCCAGCAGCTTGACCCTGCAAGCAGCAACTAATGAAAAACTGTTTTTT. The chain carries TRBV5-1 and TRBJ1-4; unclear D gene. The CDR3 consists of 17 residues. V lost 1 base and J 0 bases, leaving 13 bases between the germline ends. CDR1 is SGHRS and CDR2 is YFSETQ in the germline V gene.

The rearrangement links TRBV4-3 to TRBJ1-4, with unresolved D. The CDR3 runs to 13 residues. The germline V and J ends were trimmed by 4 bases and 8 bases, with 11 bases remaining between them. Germline CDR1 is LGHNA and CDR2 is YSLEER. Written as DNA, the CDR3 is TGCGCCAGCAGCCGTCAGGTTCGAGAAAAACTGTTTTTT. Its protein is CASSRQVREKLFF.

V usage is TRBV5-1 and J usage is TRBJ2-7; D assignment may be TRBD1 or TRBD2 (5 bases each). Per germline, CDR1 SGHRS and CDR2 YFSETQ. With 3 bases removed from V and 12 bases from J, the gap between germline ends came to 16 bases. The CDR3 is made up of 12 amino acids. The chain's CDR3 is CASSSGRASPYF. The CDR3 nucleotides read TGCGCCAGCAGCTCGGGACGGGCATCACCGTACTTC.

The chain links TRBV7-6 to TRBJ2-1; D is perhaps TRBD2 (5 bases). Germline-derived CDR1 and CDR2 are SGHVS and FNYEAQ. The CDR3 spans 13 residues. The V gene lost 3 bases and the J gene lost 8 bases, with 11 bases spanning the gap. CDR3: CASSFAGNYEQFF. The DNA for the CDR3 is TGTGCCAGCAGCTTCGCCGGGAACTATGAGCAGTTCTTC.

This clone was seen more than once but under ten times. This chain links TRBV6-1 with TRBJ2-7, with D maybe TRBD2 (7 bases). V lost 3 bases and J 5 bases, leaving 11 bases between the germline ends. CDR1 MNHNS and CDR2 SASEGT come from the germline V gene. The CDR3 extends over 13 amino acids. CDR3 sequence reads: CASSDGGRHEQYF. CDR3 DNA: TGTGCCAGCAGTGACGGGGGGCGTCACGAGCAGTACTTC.

This chain links TRBV19 with TRBJ1-2; TRBD1 aligns across 7 bases. There are 14 residues in the CDR3. The J segment lost 5 bases and the V segment lost 6 bases, leaving 9 bases of the junction unmatched. Germline values: CDR1 LNHDA, CDR2 SQIVND (reference sequence). The CDR3 loop is CASSRTGGWYGYTF. The CDR3 nucleotides are TGTGCCAGTAGCAGGACAGGAGGTTGGTATGGCTACACCTTC.

This chain joins TRBV15 and TRBJ2-3; D possibly corresponds to TRBD2 (6 bases). The germline CDR1 and CDR2 sequences are LNHNV and YYDKDF (reference sequence). CDR3 length equals 12 residues. V was cut by 9 bases and J by 4 bases, with 11 bases left in between. This CDR3 reads CATGGNPDTQYF. Written as DNA, the CDR3 is TGTGCCACTGGCGGGAACCCAGATACGCAGTATTTT.

The V gene is TRBV2, the J gene TRBJ2-1; D gene ambiguous. The CDR3 totals 13 residues. Germline loops: CDR1 SNHLY, CDR2 FYNNEI. Trimming left V 8 bases short and J 9 bases short, with 17 bases between. The CDR3 loop reads CASVDGGYTEQFF. The CDR3 bases are TGTGCCAGCGTCGACGGCGGCTATACTGAGCAGTTCTTC.

This clone came up once. The chain couples TRBV6-5 to TRBJ2-7; 7 positions agree with TRBD1. V lost 10 bases, J lost 6 bases, and 6 bases stayed unmatched. The CDR3 is 11 amino acids. Germline CDR1 MNHEY, CDR2 SVGAGI. The CDR3 DNA reads TGTGCCAACAAGGGGGCCGGCGAGCAGTACTTC. Its protein is CANKGAGEQYF.

The chain is built from TRBV6-5 and TRBJ2-7; 12 bases align to TRBD1. The V gene end was trimmed by 4 bases and the J gene end by 3 bases; junction bases not matched to a gene: 7. Germline lookup yields CDR1 MNHEY and CDR2 SVGAGI. The CDR3 consists of 16 residues. This CDR3 is CASSSPGTGGFYEQYF. Written as DNA, the CDR3 is TGTGCCAGCAGTTCCCCCGGGACAGGGGGCTTCTACGAGCAGTACTTC.

The rearrangement joins TRBV7-8 to TRBJ2-1, with TRBD2 matching over 13 bases. This CDR3 spans 18 amino acids. Looked up from germline, CDR1 is SGHVS and CDR2 is FQNEAQ. Losses at the gene ends were 4 bases for V and 0 bases for J; bases not matched to a gene: 6. The CDR3 nucleotides read TGTGCCAGCAGCTCAAGCGGGACTAGCGGGGCCTCCTACAATGAGCAGTTCTTC. Translation gives CASSSSGTSGASYNEQFF.